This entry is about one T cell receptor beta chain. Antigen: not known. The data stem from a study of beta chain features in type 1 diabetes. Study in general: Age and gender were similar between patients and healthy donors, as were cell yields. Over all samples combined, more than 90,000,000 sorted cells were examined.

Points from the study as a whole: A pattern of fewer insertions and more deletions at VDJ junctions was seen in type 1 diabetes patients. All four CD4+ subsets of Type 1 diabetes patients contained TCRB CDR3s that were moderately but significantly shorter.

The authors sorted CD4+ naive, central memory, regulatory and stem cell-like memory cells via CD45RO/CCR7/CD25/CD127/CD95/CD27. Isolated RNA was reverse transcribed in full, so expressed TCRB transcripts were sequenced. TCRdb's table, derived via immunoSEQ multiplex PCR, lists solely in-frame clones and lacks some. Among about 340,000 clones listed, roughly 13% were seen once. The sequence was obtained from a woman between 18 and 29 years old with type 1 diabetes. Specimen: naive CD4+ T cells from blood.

CDR3 loop: CASSPSPPQNTYEQYF. CDR3 coding DNA: TGTGCCAGCTCACCATCACCGCCGCAGAATACCTACGAGCAGTACTTC. The chain is built from TRBV18 and TRBJ2-7; D not certain. V lost 2 bases and J 2 bases, leaving 16 bases between the germline ends. Germline loops: CDR1 KGHSH, CDR2 LQKENI. The CDR3 is made up of 16 amino acids.